This T cell receptor (beta chain) is drawn from a study of cytomegalovirus exposure and HLA in healthy donors. Broader study findings: At a 0.05 false discovery rate, a later analysis found roughly 17,000 TCR beta sequences to be associated with HLA alleles. Evidence from a later analysis indicated that most CMV-associated TCR beta chains looked HLA-restricted. TCR beta chains numbering more than 150 were designated cytomegalovirus-associated.

Notes on this clone: The antigen remains unidentified.

13 Jbeta primers and 60 Vbeta primers were used for the PCR. Method: immunoSEQ multiplex PCR; TCRdb's copy keeps in-frame clones and lacks some. The table records over 95,000 clones, over 70% of them present only once. J lost 3 bases, V lost 1 base, and 2 bases had no gene match. Germline CDR1 reads MNHEY; CDR2 reads SMNVEV (reference sequence). The CDR3 runs to 14 residues. What was sequenced was PBMCs. The chain carries TRBV27 and TRBJ1-1; 7 nucleotides match TRBD1. This TCR was recovered from a woman aged 40 to 50 in good health and CMV-seropositive. CDR3 sequence: CASSLWDSHTEAFF. The CDR3 DNA reads as TGTGCCAGCAGTTTATGGGACAGCCACACTGAAGCTTTCTTT.